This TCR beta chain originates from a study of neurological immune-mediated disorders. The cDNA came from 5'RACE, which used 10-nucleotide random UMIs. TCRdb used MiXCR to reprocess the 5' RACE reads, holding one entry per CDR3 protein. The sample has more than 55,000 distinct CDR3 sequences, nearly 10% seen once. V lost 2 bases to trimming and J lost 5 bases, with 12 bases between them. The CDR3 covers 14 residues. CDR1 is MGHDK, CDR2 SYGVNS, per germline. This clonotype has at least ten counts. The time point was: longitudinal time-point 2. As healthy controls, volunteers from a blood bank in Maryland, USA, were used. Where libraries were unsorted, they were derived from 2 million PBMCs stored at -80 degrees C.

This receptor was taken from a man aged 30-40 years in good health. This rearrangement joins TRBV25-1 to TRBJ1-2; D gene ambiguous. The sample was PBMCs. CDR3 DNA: TGTGCCAGCAGTGAAAGTCCAGGACCGTATGGCTACACCTTC. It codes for CASSESPGPYGYTF.